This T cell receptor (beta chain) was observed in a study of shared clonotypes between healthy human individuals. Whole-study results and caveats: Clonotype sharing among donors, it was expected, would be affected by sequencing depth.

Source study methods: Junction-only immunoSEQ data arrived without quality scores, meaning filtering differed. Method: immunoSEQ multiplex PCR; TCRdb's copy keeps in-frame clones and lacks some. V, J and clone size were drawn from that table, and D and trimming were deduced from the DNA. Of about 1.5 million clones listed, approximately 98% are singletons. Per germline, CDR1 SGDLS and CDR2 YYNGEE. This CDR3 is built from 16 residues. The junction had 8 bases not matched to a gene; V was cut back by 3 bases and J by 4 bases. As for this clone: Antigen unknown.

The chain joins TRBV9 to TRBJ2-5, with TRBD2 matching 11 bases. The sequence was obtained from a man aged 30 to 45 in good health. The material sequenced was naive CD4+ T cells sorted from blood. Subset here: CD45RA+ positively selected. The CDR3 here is CASSGGTSGGGETQYF. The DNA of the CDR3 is TGTGCCAGCAGCGGAGGGACTAGCGGAGGTGGAGAGACCCAGTACTTC.